These 29 T cell receptor beta chains originate from one sample sequenced in a study of Ad26.COV2.S vaccination and SARS-CoV-2 variants. Treatment: 19 received Ad26.COV2.S at low or high dose, single or two shots; about 5 received placebo; per-sample allocation not given. Day 63 after the first vaccine or placebo injection was the time point for sampling. TCRdb keeps only in-frame clones here, not all; method: immunoSEQ multiplex PCR. The sample includes nearly 400,000 clones, roughly 90% of them seen just once. The specimen comprised peripheral blood, sampled in a trial of Ad26.COV2.S vaccine versus placebo. The receptors originated from a person aged 18-60 years who received the Ad26.COV2.S COVID-19 vaccine or a placebo.

This chain connects TRBV10-3 to TRBJ2-1; 9 bases align to TRBD2. V shed 6 bases, J shed 9 bases, and the junction held 15 bases outside the gene matches. Germline assignment: CDR1 ENHRY and CDR2 SYGVKD. This CDR3 has 16 residues. The CDR3 region is CAISGEGGRGVGEQFF. The CDR3 DNA sequence: TGTGCCATCAGCGGCGAAGGCGGGAGGGGTGTCGGTGAGCAGTTCTTC.

This sequence joins TRBV7-2 and TRBJ2-3; 7 bases line up with TRBD2. CDR1 and CDR2 (germline): SGHTA, FQGNSA. Trimming took 3 bases from V and 7 from J; bases not matched to a gene: 13. CDR3 length: 16 amino acids. CDR3 region: CASSFGGGGRVHTQYF. The CDR3 DNA sequence: TGTGCCAGCAGCTTTGGCGGAGGCGGGAGAGTGCATACGCAGTATTTT.

As DNA, the CDR3 is TGTGCCAGCTCACCAGACGGGGTTAGGGATGAGCAGTTCTTC. It specifies CASSPDGVRDEQFF. This rearrangement joins TRBV18 to TRBJ2-1; D perhaps matches TRBD2 (5 bases). The germline gives CDR1 KGHSH, CDR2 LQKENI. This CDR3 has 14 residues. Trimming stripped 2 bases from V and 8 bases from J, with 13 bases between.

J is TRBJ2-5 and V is TRBV10-3, with TRBD2 matching 9 bases. Germline V CDR1 and CDR2: ENHRY, SYGVKD. V shed 3 bases, J shed 1 base, and the junction held 6 bases outside the gene matches. The CDR3 covers 16 residues. The CDR3 protein is CAISERIAGAQETQYF. The CDR3 nucleotides read TGTGCCATCAGTGAAAGGATAGCGGGAGCCCAAGAGACCCAGTACTTC.

The chain combines TRBV3-1 (or the pseudogene TRBV3-2) with TRBJ1-2; no firm D call. The CDR3 loop spans 13 amino acids. The germline gives CDR1 LGHDT, CDR2 YNNKEL (reference sequence). The V and J ends lost 9 bases and 3 bases respectively, with 14 bases between them. CDR3 region: CASRWKGDYGYTF. In DNA, the CDR3 is TGTGCCAGTCGGTGGAAGGGAGACTATGGCTACACCTTC.

V is TRBV4-2 and J is TRBJ2-1; 9 nucleotides align to TRBD2. CDR1 is LGHNA, CDR2 YNFKEQ, per germline. The junction had 9 bases not matched to a gene; V was cut back by 7 bases and J by 2 bases. CDR3 length equals 16 residues. In DNA, the CDR3 is TGTGCCAGCACCCGAGGGGCTAGCGGGACCTACAATGAGCAGTTCTTC. Translated: CASTRGASGTYNEQFF.

About this clone: The same CDR3 also results from other DNA sequences found in this sample. The chain has TRBV30 and TRBJ2-7, with D perhaps matching TRBD1 (6 bases). Germline V gene lookup returns CDR1 GTSNPN and CDR2 SVGIG (reference sequence). V gave up 8 bases and J gave up 3 bases, with 8 bases separating them. There are 10 residues in the CDR3. CDR3 nucleotide sequence: TGTGCCGGGGGCGGCTACGAGCAGTACTTC. Translated, it gives CAGGGYEQYF.

This clone was counted once. CDR3 sequence: CASSQDSAGVEQYF. For the CDR3, the DNA is TGCGCCAGCAGCCAAGATAGCGCGGGGGTCGAGCAGTACTTC. This chain uses TRBV4-3 with TRBJ2-7, with 7 nucleotides matching TRBD2. The CDR3 is made up of 14 amino acids. CDR1 and CDR2 from the germline V gene are LGHNA and YSLEER. The trim removed 0 bases at V and 6 bases at J, leaving 5 bases unmatched.

CDR3: CASSADSEQYF. The CDR3 nucleotides read TGCGCCAGCAGCGCAGATAGCGAGCAGTACTTC. The chain links TRBV5-1 to TRBJ2-7; D remains unclear. V was clipped by 4 bases and J by 6 bases, with 8 bases between them. The CDR3 covers 11 residues. CDR1 and CDR2 from the germline V gene are SGHRS and YFSETQ.

The chain is built from TRBV15 and TRBJ2-2; 9 bases fit TRBD2. The CDR3 is 19 amino acids. Unmatched junction bases numbered 12, after V lost 0 bases and J lost 4 bases. CDR1 and CDR2 (germline): LNHNV, YYDKDF (reference sequence). CDR3 DNA: TGTGCCACCAGCAGAGATCGACTAGCGGTCGACGATGGCACCGGGGAGCTGTTTTTT. Its translation is CATSRDRLAVDDGTGELFF.

The chain couples TRBV12-3 or TRBV12-4 to TRBJ2-7, with D possibly TRBD2 on 6 matching bases. The ends were cut back, 7 bases at V and 5 bases at J, with 15 bases in the middle. The CDR3 loop spans 13 amino acids. For the CDR3, the DNA is TGTGCCAGCACCCCGACTAGTTTCCACGAGCAGTACTTC. This encodes CASTPTSFHEQYF.

The chain is built from TRBV19 and TRBJ2-3; 9 bases are a match to TRBD2. V trimming: 5 bases; J trimming: 5 bases; junction bases outside the gene matches: 20. In germline, CDR1 is LNHDA, CDR2 SQIVND (reference sequence). The CDR3 is 19 amino acids. CDR3 bases: TGTGCCAGTAGTTTACGACTAGCGGTATGGCGGGTAACACAAGATACGCAGTATTTT. Amino acid sequence: CASSLRLAVWRVTQDTQYF. Complete variable domain (other parts from reference TRBV19 and TRBJ2-3): DGGITQSPKYLFRKEGQNVTLSCEQNLNHDAMYWYRQDPGQGLRLIYYSQIVNDFQKGDIAEGYSVSREKKESFPLTVTSAQKNPTAFYLCASSLRLAVWRVTQDTQYFGPGTRLTVL.

The chain recombines TRBV30 with TRBJ2-1; no reliable D call. V lost 3 bases and J 5 bases, leaving 5 bases between the germline ends. Germline assignment: CDR1 GTSNPN and CDR2 SVGIG (reference sequence). CDR3 length: 11 amino acids. The CDR3 region has the DNA TGTGCCTGGAGAGCGAACAATGAGCAGTTCTTC. It translates to CAWRANNEQFF.

The CDR3 is CASSLRLPGVSREQYF. As DNA, the CDR3 is TGTGCCAGCAGCTTGAGACTACCGGGAGTCTCGCGCGAGCAGTACTTC. The V and J genes are TRBV5-4 and TRBJ2-7, with D possibly TRBD2 on 6 matching bases. V gave up 1 base and J gave up 6 bases, with 20 bases separating them. The CDR3 is 16 amino acids. Looked up from germline, CDR1 is SGHNT and CDR2 is YYREEE (reference sequence).

This rearrangement joins TRBV5-1 to TRBJ2-5; D remains ambiguous. Per germline, CDR1 SGHRS and CDR2 YFSETQ. There are 14 residues in the CDR3. Trimming removed 3 bases at V and 2 bases at J, with 11 bases between. The CDR3 reads CASSSFDGQETQYF. In DNA, the CDR3 is TGCGCCAGCAGCTCGTTCGACGGACAAGAGACCCAGTACTTC.

The chain is built from TRBV6-1 and TRBJ2-3; D is undetermined. CDR1 and CDR2 from the germline V gene are MNHNS and SASEGT. V was pared by 0 bases and J by 2 bases, with 9 bases between. The CDR3 has 15 residues. This CDR3 reads CASSEALKNTDTQYF. The CDR3 region has the DNA TGTGCCAGCAGTGAAGCCCTAAAGAACACAGATACGCAGTATTTT.

The chain links TRBV7-9 to TRBJ2-2, with 7 bases fitting TRBD2. Germline lookup yields CDR1 SEHNR and CDR2 FQNEAQ (reference sequence). The CDR3 spans 16 residues. V trimming: 5 bases; J trimming: 0 bases; junction bases outside the gene matches: 6. For the CDR3, the DNA is TGTGCCAGCAGCCCACTAGCGTCCGCGAACACCGGGGAGCTGTTTTTT. Protein: CASSPLASANTGELFF. Complete variable domain (other parts from reference TRBV7-9 and TRBJ2-2): DTGVSQNPRHKITKRGQNVTFRCDPISEHNRLYWYRQTLGQGPEFLTYFQNEAQLEKSRLLSDRFSAERPKGSFSTLEIQRTEQGDSAMYLCASSPLASANTGELFFGEGSRLTVL.

CDR3 amino acids: CASSRGSSTDTQYF. In DNA form, the CDR3 reads TGTGCCAGCAGCCGCGGTTCTAGCACAGATACGCAGTATTTT. This rearrangement joins TRBV7-9 to TRBJ2-3; D is undetermined. Per the germline V gene, CDR1 is SEHNR and CDR2 is FQNEAQ (reference sequence). The germline V and J ends were trimmed by 5 bases and 0 bases, with 9 bases remaining between them. The CDR3 runs to 14 residues.

The chain has TRBV15 and TRBJ1-5, with 8 bases matching TRBD1. Germline CDR1 and CDR2: LNHNV and YYDKDF (reference sequence). This CDR3 has 17 residues. The junction had 9 bases not matched to a gene; V was cut back by 2 bases and J by 3 bases. DNA of the CDR3: TGTGCCACCAGCAGATCGGGACAGGTCAGGGTCAATCAGCCCCAGCATTTT. Translating it yields CATSRSGQVRVNQPQHF.

The chain employs TRBV5-1 and TRBJ2-2; the D gene is possibly TRBD1 (6 bases). Germline V gene lookup returns CDR1 SGHRS and CDR2 YFSETQ. The CDR3 covers 15 residues. Trimming left V 4 bases short and J 4 bases short, with 14 bases between. CDR3 bases: TGCGCCAGCAGCCGGGACACCGGGGCCACCGGGGAGCTGTTTTTT. This translates into CASSRDTGATGELFF.

This clone has only one observation. This chain uses TRBV5-1 with TRBJ2-2; 7 bases match TRBD2. With 4 bases clipped from V and 4 bases from J, the junction kept 10 bases outside the gene matches. This CDR3 contains 16 residues. Germline values: CDR1 SGHRS, CDR2 YFSETQ. This chain's CDR3 is CASSPVAGAGTGELFF. DNA for the CDR3: TGCGCCAGCAGCCCGGTGGCGGGAGCGGGCACCGGGGAGCTGTTTTTT.

The chain joins TRBV2 to TRBJ1-2, with 10 bases aligning to TRBD1. J gave up 7 bases and V 6 bases, and 8 bases lay outside the gene matches. CDR1 is SNHLY and CDR2 is FYNNEI in the germline V gene. There are 14 residues in the CDR3. The CDR3 DNA follows: TGTGCCAGCAGCGCTGACAGGGGGCTTGGTGGCTACACCTTC. Protein: CASSADRGLGGYTF.

Only a few counts were recorded for this clone. The chain combines TRBV19 with TRBJ1-5, with D perhaps matching TRBD1 (5 bases). CDR3 size: 15 residues. The germline gives CDR1 LNHDA, CDR2 SQIVND (reference sequence). V lost 5 bases, J lost 6 bases, and 17 bases lay in between. CDR3 loop: CASSRDGVGGQPQHF. CDR3 DNA: TGTGCCAGTAGTCGGGACGGAGTCGGGGGTCAGCCCCAGCATTTT.

The rearrangement joins TRBV5-1 to TRBJ2-7; D is perhaps TRBD1 or TRBD2 (5 bases each). Germline V gene data show CDR1 as SGHRS and CDR2 as YFSETQ. The CDR3 length is 15 residues. Trimming stripped 4 bases from V and 2 bases from J, with 16 bases between. The DNA for the CDR3 is TGCGCCAGCAGCGCCACGCTTGGGACCGCCTACGAGCAGTACTTC. The encoded protein is CASSATLGTAYEQYF. Full variable domain (rest looked up from reference TRBV5-1 and TRBJ2-7): KAGVTQTPRYLIKTRGQQVTLSCSPISGHRSVSWYQQTPGQGLQFLFEYFSETQRNKGNFPGRFSGRQFSNSRSEMNVSTLELGDSALYLCASSATLGTAYEQYFGPGTRLTVT.

V is TRBV5-6 and J is TRBJ1-1; TRBD1 might be the D (6 bases). Germline CDR1 reads SGHDT; CDR2 reads YYEEEE. V dropped 1 base and J dropped 0 bases, with 10 bases sitting between them. The CDR3 has 15 amino acids. CDR3 sequence: CASSLTGRMNTEAFF. The CDR3 nucleotides are TGTGCCAGCAGCTTGACAGGGCGGATGAACACTGAAGCTTTCTTT.

V and J are TRBV7-9 and TRBJ1-2, with TRBD1 matching 8 bases. CDR1 SEHNR and CDR2 FQNEAQ come from the germline V gene (reference sequence). V shed 5 bases, J shed 3 bases, and the junction held 2 bases outside the gene matches. The length of the CDR3 is 13 residues. CDR3 DNA sequence: TGTGCCAGCAGCCTGACAGGGGACTATGGCTACACCTTC. This encodes CASSLTGDYGYTF. Full variable domain (missing parts from reference TRBV7-9 and TRBJ1-2): DTGVSQNPRHKITKRGQNVTFRCDPISEHNRLYWYRQTLGQGPEFLTYFQNEAQLEKSRLLSDRFSAERPKGSFSTLEIQRTEQGDSAMYLCASSLTGDYGYTFGSGTRLTVV.

J is TRBJ2-2 and V is TRBV29-1; D is undetermined. The CDR3 spans 15 residues. Trimming left V 0 bases short and J 0 bases short, with 8 bases between. Germline loops: CDR1 SQVTM, CDR2 ANQGSEA. CDR3 amino acids: CSVEEGRSNTGELFF. DNA for the CDR3: TGCAGCGTTGAAGAAGGTAGATCGAACACCGGGGAGCTGTTTTTT.

The rearrangement joins TRBV11-2 to TRBJ2-3; unclear D gene. The CDR3 spans 15 residues. Germline CDR1 reads SGHAT; CDR2 reads FQNNGV. The ends were cut back, 1 base at V and 2 bases at J, with 10 bases in the middle. Here the CDR3 DNA reads TGTGCCAGCAGCTTAGTCAGGAGTCCCACAGATACGCAGTATTTT. Encoded protein: CASSLVRSPTDTQYF. The full variable domain, rest sourced from reference TRBV11-2 and TRBJ2-3, is EAGVAQSPRYKIIEKRQSVAFWCNPISGHATLYWYQQILGQGPKLLIQFQNNGVVDDSQLPKDRFSAERLKGVDSTLKIQPAKLEDSAVYLCASSLVRSPTDTQYFGPGTRLTVL.

V and J are TRBV7-3 and TRBJ1-1; tentatively, D is TRBD1 (6 bases). Germline V gene sequence: CDR1 SGHTA, CDR2 FQGTGA. V was shortened by 4 bases and J by 7 bases, with 13 bases between the two germline ends. The CDR3 contains 13 residues. CDR3: CASSSPGQLEAFF. The DNA for the CDR3 is TGTGCCAGCAGCTCCCCGGGACAACTTGAAGCTTTCTTT. Full variable domain (rest looked up from reference TRBV7-3 and TRBJ1-1): GAGVSQTPSNKVTEKGKYVELRCDPISGHTALYWYRQSLGQGPEFLIYFQGTGAADDSGLPNDRFFAVRPEGSVSTLKIQRTERGDSAVYLCASSSPGQLEAFFGQGTRLTVV.